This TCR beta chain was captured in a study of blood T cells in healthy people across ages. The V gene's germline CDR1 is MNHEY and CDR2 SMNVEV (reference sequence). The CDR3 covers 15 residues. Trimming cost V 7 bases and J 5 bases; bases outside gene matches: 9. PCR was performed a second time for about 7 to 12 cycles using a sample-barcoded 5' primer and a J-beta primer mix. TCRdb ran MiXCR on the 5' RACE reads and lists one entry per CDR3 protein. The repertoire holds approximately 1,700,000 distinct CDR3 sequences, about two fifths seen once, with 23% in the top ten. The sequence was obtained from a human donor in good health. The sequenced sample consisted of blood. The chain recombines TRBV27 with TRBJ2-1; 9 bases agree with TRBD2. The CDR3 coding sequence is TGTGCCAGCACCTGGGTCCTAGCGGGAAACAATGAGCAGTTCTTC. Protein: CASTWVLAGNNEQFF.